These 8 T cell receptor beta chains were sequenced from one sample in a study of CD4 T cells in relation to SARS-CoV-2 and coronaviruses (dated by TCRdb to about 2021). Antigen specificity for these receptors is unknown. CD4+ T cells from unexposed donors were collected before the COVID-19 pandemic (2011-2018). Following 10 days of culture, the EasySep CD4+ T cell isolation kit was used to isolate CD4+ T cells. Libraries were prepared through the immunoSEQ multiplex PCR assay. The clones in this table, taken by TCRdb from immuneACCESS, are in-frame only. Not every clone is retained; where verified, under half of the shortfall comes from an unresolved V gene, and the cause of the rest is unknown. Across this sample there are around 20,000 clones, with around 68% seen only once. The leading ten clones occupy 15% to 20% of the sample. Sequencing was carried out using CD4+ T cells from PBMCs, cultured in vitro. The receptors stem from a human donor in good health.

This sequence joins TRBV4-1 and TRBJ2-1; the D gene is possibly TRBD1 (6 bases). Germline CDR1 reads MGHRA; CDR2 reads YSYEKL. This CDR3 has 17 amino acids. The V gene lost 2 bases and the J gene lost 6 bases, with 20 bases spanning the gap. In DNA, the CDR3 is TGCGCCAGCAGCCAACCAGGGATGAGGAGAGGGGGCAATGAGCAGTTCTTC. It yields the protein CASSQPGMRRGGNEQFF.

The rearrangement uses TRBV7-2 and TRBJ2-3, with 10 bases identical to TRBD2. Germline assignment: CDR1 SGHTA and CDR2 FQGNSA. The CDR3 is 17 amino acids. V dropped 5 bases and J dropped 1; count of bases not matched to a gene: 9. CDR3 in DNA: TGTGCCAGCAGCCCGGGGGTTAGCGGGGGGCGCACAGATACGCAGTATTTT. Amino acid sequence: CASSPGVSGGRTDTQYF.

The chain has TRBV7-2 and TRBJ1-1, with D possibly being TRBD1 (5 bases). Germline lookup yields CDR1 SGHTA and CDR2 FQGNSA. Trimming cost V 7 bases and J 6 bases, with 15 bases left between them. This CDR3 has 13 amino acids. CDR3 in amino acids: CASKQARSAEAFF. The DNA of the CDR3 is TGTGCCAGCAAACAGGCTCGTAGCGCTGAAGCTTTCTTT.

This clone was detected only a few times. The CDR3 coding sequence is TGTGCCAGCAGCGTAGAGACCAACTCTGGAAACACCATATATTTT. Amino acid sequence: CASSVETNSGNTIYF. The chain links TRBV9 to TRBJ1-3; D gene ambiguous. CDR1 SGDLS and CDR2 YYNGEE come from the germline V gene. This CDR3 is 15 amino acids long. Trimming stripped 0 bases from V and 0 bases from J, with 7 bases between.

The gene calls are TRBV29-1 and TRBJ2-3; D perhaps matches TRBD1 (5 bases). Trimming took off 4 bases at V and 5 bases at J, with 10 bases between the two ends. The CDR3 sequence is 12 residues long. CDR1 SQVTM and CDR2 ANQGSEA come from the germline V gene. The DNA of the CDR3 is TGCAGCGTTGCAAGGGGAATAGATACGCAGTATTTT. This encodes CSVARGIDTQYF.

CDR3 region: CASTQGRFNEQFF. The CDR3 nucleotides read TGTGCCAGCACCCAAGGGCGTTTCAACGAGCAGTTCTTC. V and J are TRBV5-4 and TRBJ2-1; D uncertain. CDR1 is SGHNT, CDR2 YYREEE, per germline (reference sequence). V was shortened by 6 bases and J by 10 bases, with 17 bases between the two germline ends. The CDR3 runs 13 residues. Full variable domain (missing parts from reference TRBV5-4 and TRBJ2-1): ETGVTQSPTHLIKTRGQQVTLRCSSQSGHNTVSWYQQALGQGPQFIFQYYREEENGRGNFPPRFSGLQFPNYSSELNVNALELDDSALYLCASTQGRFNEQFFGPGTRLTVL.

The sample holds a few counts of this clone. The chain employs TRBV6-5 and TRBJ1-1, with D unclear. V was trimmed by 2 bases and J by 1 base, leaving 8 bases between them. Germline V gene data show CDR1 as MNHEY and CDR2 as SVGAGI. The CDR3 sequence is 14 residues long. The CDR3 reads CASSYRERNTEAFF. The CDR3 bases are TGTGCCAGCAGTTACAGGGAGCGGAACACTGAAGCTTTCTTT.

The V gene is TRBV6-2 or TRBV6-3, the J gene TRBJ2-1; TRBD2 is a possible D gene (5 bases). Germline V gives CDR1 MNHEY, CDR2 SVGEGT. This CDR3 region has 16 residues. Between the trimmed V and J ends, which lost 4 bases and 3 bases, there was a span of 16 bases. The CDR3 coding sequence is TGTGCCAGCAGTTCCCCTCAGAGGGTGGTCTACAATGAGCAGTTCTTC. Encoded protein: CASSSPQRVVYNEQFF.